This T cell receptor beta chain was profiled in a study of response to subunit inactivated influenza vaccine. This clonotype was found a few times. Its target is not known. General study findings and limits: Authors suggested that a seasonal influenza vaccination recruits few new T cells each time.

Germline V CDR1 and CDR2: MNHEY, SVGAGI. The CDR3 loop spans 17 amino acids. The J segment lost 4 bases and the V segment lost 0 bases, leaving 3 bases of the junction unmatched. Via MiXCR, TCRdb re-called the RT-PCR reads, giving one row per CDR3 protein. Of 430,000 or so distinct CDR3 sequences listed, 10% to 11% are singletons. This rearrangement joins TRBV6-5 to TRBJ2-2; TRBD1 matches at 12 bases. This clonotype was sampled from a man over 45 who received an inactivated influenza vaccine. Material: PBMCs from blood, obtained more than 35 days after vaccination. The CDR3 reads CASSYSGTGGGTGELFF. The CDR3 region has the DNA TGTGCCAGCAGTTACTCCGGGACAGGGGGCGGCACCGGGGAGCTGTTTTTT.